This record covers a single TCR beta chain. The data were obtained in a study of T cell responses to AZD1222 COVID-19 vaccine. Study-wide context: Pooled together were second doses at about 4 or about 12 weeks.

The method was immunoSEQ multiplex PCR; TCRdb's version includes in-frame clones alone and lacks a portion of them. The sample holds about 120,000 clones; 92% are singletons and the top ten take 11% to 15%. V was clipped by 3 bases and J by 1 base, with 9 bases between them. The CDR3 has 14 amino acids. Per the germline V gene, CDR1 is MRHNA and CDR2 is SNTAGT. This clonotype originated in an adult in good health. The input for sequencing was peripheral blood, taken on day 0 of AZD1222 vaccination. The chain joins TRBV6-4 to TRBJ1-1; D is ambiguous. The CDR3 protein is CASSEEGANTEAFF. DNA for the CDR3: TGTGCCAGCAGTGAAGAGGGAGCGAACACTGAAGCTTTCTTT.